These 4 T cell receptor beta chains were sequenced from one sample in a study of CD8+CD57+ T cells in acquired aplastic anemia. Genomic DNA templated the TCR beta VDJ and CDR3 profiling. TCRdb used MiXCR to reprocess the reads, holding one entry per CDR3 protein. The data contain about half a million distinct CDR3 sequences, 25% to 40% of them singletons. Before being chosen for sequencing, patients had shown CD8+CD57+ cell expansion by flow cytometry. The specimen sequenced was sorted CD4+, CD8+, or CD8+CD57+ T cells (not recorded which) from PBMCs. Receptors originate from a human donor with aplastic anemia.

The chain combines TRBV19 with TRBJ1-2; the match to TRBD1 covers 9 bases. Germline V lookup: CDR1 LNHDA, CDR2 SQIVND (reference sequence). After removal of 7 bases from V and 3 bases from J, the junction contained 6 bases not matched to a gene. The CDR3 spans 14 residues. CDR3 region: CASTTDRGHYGYTF. The CDR3 DNA follows: TGTGCCAGTACCACGGACAGGGGACACTATGGCTACACCTTC.

The chain has TRBV24-1 and TRBJ2-3, with 14 bases lining up with TRBD2. This CDR3 has 17 amino acids. Germline V gene lookup returns CDR1 KGHDR and CDR2 SFDVKD. J lost 4 bases, V lost 0 bases, and 2 bases had no gene match. CDR3 protein: CATSDLGTSGSSDTQYF. In DNA, the CDR3 is TGTGCCACCAGTGATTTGGGGACTAGCGGGAGTTCAGATACGCAGTATTTT.

V usage is TRBV11-2 and J usage is TRBJ1-2, with a weak D call TRBD1 (6 bases). Trimming took off 4 bases at V and 4 bases at J, with 19 bases between the two ends. Per the germline V gene, CDR1 is SGHAT and CDR2 is FQNNGV. This CDR3 spans 16 amino acids. CDR3 amino acids: CASSSIRGGSGYGYTF. In DNA form, the CDR3 reads TGTGCCAGCAGCTCGATAAGAGGGGGTTCGGGCTATGGCTACACCTTC.

In its sample, this clonotype was seen many times. The chain has TRBV5-1 and TRBJ1-3; tentative D call: TRBD1 (5 bases). The CDR3 has 16 residues. Per the germline V gene, CDR1 is SGHRS and CDR2 is YFSETQ. With 4 bases removed from V and 0 bases from J, the gap between germline ends came to 14 bases. CDR3 coding DNA: TGCGCCAGCAGCGCGGAGGGACTGAGCTCTGGAAACACCATATATTTT. Its translation is CASSAEGLSSGNTIYF.